The T cell receptor beta chain described here comes from a study of T-cell memory formation after mild COVID-19. Turning to the study itself: In these data, TCR clusters were largely donor specific. General observations from the study: Whereas later expanders leaned CD4+, clones contracting day 15 to 85 showed a balanced CD4/CD8 makeup. Certain responding clones were present in pre-infection memory, suggesting participation of cross-reactive memory.

This clonotype has only a few counts. As yet, its antigen is unknown. 5'RACE primed at constant segments yielded TCR alpha and TCR beta cDNA libraries bearing sample barcodes and UMIs. Using its own MiXCR run on the 5' RACE reads, TCRdb lists one record per CDR3 protein. This sample has approximately 400,000 distinct CDR3 sequences, with approximately 24% found just once. After removal of 6 bases from V and 3 bases from J, the junction contained 9 bases not matched to a gene. The CDR3 runs to 15 residues. The germline gives CDR1 MNHEY, CDR2 SMNVEV (reference sequence). The source material was PBMCs or a T cell subset sorted from them (not recorded which). The receptor was derived from an adult woman who had mild COVID-19 (a few samples of this study predate the infection). Cell type and time point are not known. The rearrangement joins TRBV27 to TRBJ2-7, with 9 nucleotides matching TRBD1. CDR3 nucleotides: TGTGCCAGCAGCCCCGGGACAGGGACCCTCTACGAGCAGTACTTC. Translation: CASSPGTGTLYEQYF.